This is a list of T cell receptor beta chains from one sample in a study of T cells in Graves' hyperthyroidism and ophthalmopathy. One entry per CDR3 protein results from TCRdb running MiXCR on the multiplex PCR reads. Of approximately 620,000 distinct CDR3 sequences listed, about 15% are singletons. Material: blood. These receptors were taken from a woman aged 25 to 39 with Graves' hyperthyroidism that later progressed to Graves' ophthalmopathy. Each CDR3 is given with its conserved first and last residue. The order of the fields is clone size, J gene, D gene, V gene, CDR3 protein, CDR3 DNA. D genes are given only for firm matches. Where a row states a size, it is once, few, many or the class of an expanded clone; other rows omit it.

size: many
J: TRBJ1-4
D: .
V: TRBV3-1
CDR3: CASSQAVAGEKLFF
DNA: TGTGCCAGCAGCCAAGCAGTGGCAGGTGAAAAACTGTTTTTT

size: many
J: TRBJ2-7
D: TRBD2
V: TRBV28
CDR3: CASSGIAGREQYF
DNA: TGTGCCAGCAGTGGAATAGCGGGTAGGGAGCAGTACTTC

size: many
J: TRBJ1-1
D: TRBD1
V: TRBV18
CDR3: CASSPSWTGGNTEAFF
DNA: TGTGCCAGCTCACCAAGTTGGACAGGGGGTAACACTGAAGCTTTCTTT

size: few
J: TRBJ2-1
D: TRBD2
V: TRBV20-1
CDR3: CSARGPGGLFF
DNA: TGCAGTGCTAGAGGACCGGGAGGTCTGTTCTTC

size: .
J: TRBJ2-2
D: .
V: TRBV9
CDR3: CASSVQPWDKPNTGELFF
DNA: TGTGCCAGCAGCGTCCAACCTTGGGACAAACCGAACACCGGGGAGCTGTTTTTT

size: many
J: TRBJ1-1
D: .
V: TRBV5-1
CDR3: CASRLENTEAFF
DNA: TGCGCCAGCAGGTTGGAGAACACTGAAGCTTTCTTT

size: .
J: TRBJ1-2
D: .
V: TRBV7-9
CDR3: CAGSLAQKGSGYTF
DNA: TGTGCCGGCAGCTTAGCGCAGAAGGGTAGTGGCTACACCTTC

size: many
J: TRBJ2-3
D: TRBD2
V: TRBV2
CDR3: CASSDGWREETDTQYF
DNA: TGTGCCAGCAGTGACGGATGGCGGGAGGAAACAGATACGCAGTATTTT

size: few
J: TRBJ2-7
D: TRBD2
V: TRBV4-1
CDR3: CASSQDGASGSFYEQYF
DNA: TGCGCCAGCAGCCAAGATGGGGCTAGCGGGAGTTTTTACGAGCAGTACTTC

size: .
J: TRBJ2-2
D: TRBD2
V: TRBV4-3
CDR3: CASSQEASGNTGELFF
DNA: TGCGCCAGCAGCCAAGAGGCTAGCGGGAATACCGGGGAGCTGTTTTTT

size: .
J: TRBJ2-1
D: TRBD2
V: TRBV7-9
CDR3: CASSLAGLAGVEQFF
DNA: TGTGCCAGCAGCTTAGCCGGACTAGCGGGAGTCGAGCAGTTCTTC

size: many
J: TRBJ1-1
D: TRBD1
V: TRBV12-3/TRBV12-4
CDR3: CASSLWDSLNTEAFF
DNA: TGTGCCAGCAGTCTATGGGACAGTCTGAACACTGAAGCTTTCTTT

size: .
J: TRBJ2-7
D: TRBD1
V: TRBV27
CDR3: CASSLGTGVHEQYF
DNA: TGTGCCAGCAGTTTAGGGACAGGGGTCCACGAGCAGTACTTC

size: many
J: TRBJ2-3
D: TRBD2
V: TRBV27
CDR3: CASSVLAGGTDTQYF
DNA: TGTGCCAGCAGTGTGTTAGCGGGAGGCACAGATACGCAGTATTTT

size: many
J: TRBJ2-1
D: .
V: TRBV29-1
CDR3: CSVVGAVGNRNEQFF
DNA: TGCAGCGTTGTGGGGGCGGTGGGAAATCGGAATGAGCAGTTCTTC

size: many
J: TRBJ1-2
D: .
V: TRBV3-1
CDR3: CASSQDESGYTF
DNA: TGTGCCAGCAGCCAAGACGAAAGTGGCTACACCTTC

size: many
J: TRBJ2-5
D: .
V: TRBV7-3
CDR3: CASSKGVGVQETQYF
DNA: TGTGCCAGCAGCAAGGGAGTGGGGGTTCAAGAGACCCAGTACTTC

size: many
J: TRBJ2-7
D: .
V: TRBV6-2/TRBV6-3
CDR3: CASGLRSNDEQYF
DNA: TGTGCCAGTGGGCTTCGCTCTAACGACGAGCAGTACTTC

size: many
J: TRBJ1-1
D: .
V: TRBV5-1
CDR3: CASSLQGIVMNTEAFF
DNA: TGCGCCAGCAGCTTGCAAGGGATCGTCATGAACACTGAAGCTTTCTTT

size: .
J: TRBJ1-3
D: .
V: TRBV3-1
CDR3: CASSQGRGSGNTIYF
DNA: TGTGCCAGCAGCCAGGGAAGGGGATCTGGAAACACCATATATTTT

size: many
J: TRBJ2-7
D: .
V: TRBV5-6
CDR3: CASTLPGNYEQYF
DNA: TGTGCCAGCACCCTGCCGGGGAACTACGAGCAGTACTTC

size: many
J: TRBJ2-5
D: .
V: TRBV28
CDR3: CASKGQQETQYF
DNA: TGTGCCAGCAAGGGGCAACAAGAGACCCAGTACTTC

size: many
J: TRBJ2-7
D: .
V: TRBV15
CDR3: CATSRDQGPYEQYF
DNA: TGTGCCACCAGCAGAGATCAGGGTCCCTACGAGCAGTACTTC

size: many
J: TRBJ1-4
D: .
V: TRBV20-1
CDR3: CSARRASNEKLFF
DNA: TGCAGTGCTAGAAGGGCTAGTAATGAAAAACTGTTTTTT

size: many
J: TRBJ2-2
D: .
V: TRBV11-2
CDR3: CASSFLLPGAGTGELFF
DNA: TGTGCCAGCAGCTTTCTCCTGCCGGGAGCAGGGACCGGGGAGCTGTTTTTT

size: many
J: TRBJ2-5
D: .
V: TRBV7-8
CDR3: CASSLRAQETQYF
DNA: TGTGCCAGCAGCTTAAGGGCCCAAGAGACCCAGTACTTC

size: few
J: TRBJ1-2
D: .
V: TRBV28
CDR3: CASRTRFGYTF
DNA: TGTGCCAGCAGGACCCGTTTTGGCTACACCTTC

size: many
J: TRBJ2-1
D: .
V: TRBV20-1
CDR3: CSAAPALGGTGAFVEQFF
DNA: TGCAGTGCTGCCCCTGCGTTGGGCGGGACGGGCGCCTTTGTTGAGCAGTTCTTC

size: .
J: TRBJ1-1
D: .
V: TRBV30
CDR3: CAWSVQSDTEAFF
DNA: TGTGCCTGGAGTGTACAAAGTGACACTGAAGCTTTCTTT

size: many
J: TRBJ1-4
D: .
V: TRBV7-2
CDR3: CASSRGGPLSTNEKLFF
DNA: TGTGCCAGCAGCCGAGGAGGTCCCCTTTCAACTAATGAAAAACTGTTTTTT

size: many
J: TRBJ1-2
D: .
V: TRBV28
CDR3: CASLQGYGYTF
DNA: TGTGCCAGTCTCCAGGGTTATGGCTACACCTTC

size: .
J: TRBJ2-2
D: .
V: TRBV5-1
CDR3: CASSLVPGNTGELFF
DNA: TGCGCCAGCAGCTTGGTTCCGGGGAACACCGGGGAGCTGTTTTTT

size: many
J: TRBJ1-2
D: TRBD1
V: TRBV6-2/TRBV6-3
CDR3: CASSYSGDSPYGYTF
DNA: TGTGCCAGCAGTTACTCGGGGGACAGCCCCTATGGCTACACCTTC

size: .
J: TRBJ2-3
D: TRBD2
V: TRBV5-1
CDR3: CASSLSAGGGTDTQYF
DNA: TGCGCCAGCAGCTTGTCAGCGGGAGGGGGCACAGATACGCAGTATTTT

size: .
J: TRBJ1-2
D: .
V: TRBV5-1
CDR3: CASSRVGGGNYGYTF
DNA: TGCGCCAGCAGCCGCGTGGGAGGGGGAAACTATGGCTACACCTTC

size: many
J: TRBJ2-7
D: .
V: TRBV5-5
CDR3: CASSFGLSYEQYF
DNA: TGTGCCAGCAGCTTCGGACTGTCCTACGAGCAGTACTTC

size: .
J: TRBJ1-1
D: .
V: TRBV27
CDR3: CASSRLGWGLENTEAFF
DNA: TGTGCCAGCAGTCGCCTTGGATGGGGCTTGGAGAACACTGAAGCTTTCTTT

size: many
J: TRBJ1-2
D: .
V: TRBV2
CDR3: CASSGRYGYTF
DNA: TGTGCCAGCAGCGGTCGGTATGGCTACACCTTC

size: .
J: TRBJ1-1
D: .
V: TRBV5-1
CDR3: CASSLAEEDTAFF
DNA: TGCGCCAGCAGCTTGGCGGAGGAGGATACAGCTTTCTTT

size: few
J: TRBJ1-1
D: TRBD1
V: TRBV7-2
CDR3: CASSPGTGLRKAFF
DNA: TGTGCCAGCAGCCCCGGGACAGGGTTGAGGAAAGCTTTCTTT

size: many
J: TRBJ2-7
D: .
V: TRBV11-3
CDR3: CASSILSYEQYF
DNA: TGTGCCAGCAGCATCCTCTCCTACGAGCAGTACTTC

size: many
J: TRBJ2-5
D: .
V: TRBV19
CDR3: CASSIDSGETQYF
DNA: TGTGCCAGTAGTATAGATAGTGGTGAGACCCAGTACTTC

size: many
J: TRBJ2-2
D: .
V: TRBV30
CDR3: CAWSQGGGSTGELFF
DNA: TGTGCCTGGAGTCAAGGAGGAGGGTCCACCGGGGAGCTGTTTTTT

size: many
J: TRBJ1-1
D: .
V: TRBV20-1
CDR3: CSARRETEAFF
DNA: TGCAGTGCCCGACGAGAGACTGAAGCTTTCTTT

size: many
J: TRBJ2-5
D: .
V: TRBV20-1
CDR3: CSATGPDNLAQYF
DNA: TGCAGTGCTACGGGACCCGATAATTTGGCCCAGTACTTC

size: many
J: TRBJ1-2
D: TRBD1
V: TRBV2
CDR3: CASRGDSLNYGYTF
DNA: TGTGCCAGCAGAGGGGACAGCCTTAACTATGGCTACACCTTC

size: .
J: TRBJ2-7
D: .
V: TRBV4-1
CDR3: CASSQDDGSFYEQYF
DNA: TGCGCCAGCAGCCAAGATGACGGGAGTTTCTACGAGCAGTACTTC

size: .
J: TRBJ1-1
D: TRBD1
V: TRBV9
CDR3: CASTARGQMNTEAFF
DNA: TGTGCCAGCACCGCGCGGGGACAGATGAACACTGAAGCTTTCTTT

size: many
J: TRBJ1-1
D: TRBD1
V: TRBV14
CDR3: CASSQSGTGGTEAFF
DNA: TGTGCCAGCAGCCAATCCGGGACAGGGGGCACTGAAGCTTTCTTT

size: many
J: TRBJ1-5
D: .
V: TRBV12-3/TRBV12-4
CDR3: CASSLENNQPQHF
DNA: TGTGCCAGCAGTTTAGAGAACAATCAGCCCCAGCATTTT

size: few
J: TRBJ1-2
D: TRBD1
V: TRBV3-1
CDR3: CASSPGQGNGHYTF
DNA: TGTGCCAGCAGCCCCGGACAGGGGAATGGTCACTACACCTTC

size: many
J: TRBJ2-1
D: .
V: TRBV7-9
CDR3: CASSLSTATTNNEQFF
DNA: TGTGCCAGCAGCTTATCGACAGCGACCACCAACAATGAGCAGTTCTTC

size: few
J: TRBJ2-2
D: .
V: TRBV20-1
CDR3: CSARVADTGELFF
DNA: TGCAGTGCTAGAGTCGCGGACACCGGGGAGCTGTTTTTT